The 3 T cell receptor beta chains listed next were all sequenced from one sample in a study of T cell repertoires in cytomegalovirus infection. Their antigen targets remain unknown. TCRdb re-called the reads with MiXCR, one entry per CDR3 protein. Of some 350,000 distinct CDR3 sequences in the sample, approximately 30% were seen once. The sample here was cultured PBMCs, taken from culture after CMV antigen stimulation. Every receptor here comes from a human donor in good health (CMV status not recorded). Some clones in this sample may be carry-over from other donors' samples.

The J gene is TRBJ1-1, the V gene TRBV7-9; D gene uncertain. The length of the CDR3 is 16 residues. Germline CDR1 is SEHNR and CDR2 is FQNEAQ (reference sequence). V was clipped by 3 bases and J by 5 bases, with 19 bases between them. The CDR3 coding sequence is TGTGCCAGCAGCTTTACCCCTGGCGGGTTGGGGACTGAAGCTTTCTTT. The encoded protein is CASSFTPGGLGTEAFF. The entire variable domain, with the rest obtained from reference TRBV7-9 and TRBJ1-1, is as follows: DTGVSQNPRHKITKRGQNVTFRCDPISEHNRLYWYRQTLGQGPEFLTYFQNEAQLEKSRLLSDRFSAERPKGSFSTLEIQRTEQGDSAMYLCASSFTPGGLGTEAFFGQGTRLTVV.

This clonotype occurred a few times. The V and J genes are TRBV27 and TRBJ1-1; D may be TRBD1 (5 bases). The CDR3 totals 16 residues. The V end lost 6 bases, the J end lost 0 bases, and 17 bases lay between the germline ends. CDR1 and CDR2 from the germline V gene are MNHEY and SMNVEV (reference sequence). The CDR3 region has the DNA TGTGCCAGCAGCACCGGGACCGATTTGATGAACACTGAAGCTTTCTTT. Amino acids: CASSTGTDLMNTEAFF.

The chain joins TRBV19 to TRBJ2-3; the D is unclear. Germline values: CDR1 LNHDA, CDR2 SQIVND (reference sequence). Trimming took 4 bases from V and 3 from J, leaving 5 bases between them. This CDR3 has 12 amino acids. CDR3 sequence reads: CASSKATDTQYF. CDR3 DNA sequence: TGTGCCAGTAGTAAAGCAACAGATACGCAGTATTTT. Combining the CDR3 with reference TRBV19 and TRBJ2-3 gives the whole variable domain DGGITQSPKYLFRKEGQNVTLSCEQNLNHDAMYWYRQDPGQGLRLIYYSQIVNDFQKGDIAEGYSVSREKKESFPLTVTSAQKNPTAFYLCASSKATDTQYFGPGTRLTVL.